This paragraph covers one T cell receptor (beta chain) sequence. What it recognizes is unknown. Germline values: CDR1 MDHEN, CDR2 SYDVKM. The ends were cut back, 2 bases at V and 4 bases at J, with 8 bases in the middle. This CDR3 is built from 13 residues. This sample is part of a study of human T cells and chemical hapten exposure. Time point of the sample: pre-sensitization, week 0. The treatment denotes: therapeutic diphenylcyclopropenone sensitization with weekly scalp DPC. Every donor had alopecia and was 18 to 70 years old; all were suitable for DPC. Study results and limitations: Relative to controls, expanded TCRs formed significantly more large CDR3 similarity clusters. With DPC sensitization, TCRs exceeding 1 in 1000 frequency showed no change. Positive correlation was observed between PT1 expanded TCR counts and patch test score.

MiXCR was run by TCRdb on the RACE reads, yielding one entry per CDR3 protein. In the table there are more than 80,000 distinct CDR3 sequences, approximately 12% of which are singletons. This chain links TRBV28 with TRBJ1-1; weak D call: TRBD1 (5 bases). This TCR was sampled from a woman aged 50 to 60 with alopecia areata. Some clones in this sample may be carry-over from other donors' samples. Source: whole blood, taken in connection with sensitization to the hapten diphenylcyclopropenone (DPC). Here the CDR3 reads CASSLGGSTEAFF. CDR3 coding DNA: TGTGCCAGCAGTTTAGGGGGGAGCACTGAAGCTTTCTTT.